This T cell receptor (beta chain) originates from a study of shared clonotypes between healthy human individuals. Findings of the study overall: The rarefaction results pointed to incomplete sorted-subset sequencing despite large depth. Represented diversity (both genetic and exposure-history) was limited by the small number of donors.

Per the germline V gene, CDR1 is SQVTM and CDR2 is ANQGSEA. CDR3 length equals 14 residues. Trimming pared 6 bases from V and 4 bases from J, leaving 17 bases between. As processed by the authors: Junction-only sequences without quality scores were provided by ImmunoSEQ, so filtering was different. Profiled with immunoSEQ multiplex PCR; TCRdb holds only in-frame clones, not every one. Clone size and V and J calls were adopted from that table, with D and trimming inferred from the DNA. The top ten hold over 0.3% of the sample, which has around 1.4 million clones, approximately 98.5% seen once. Remarks on this clone: Its matching antigen is unknown.

V gene TRBV29-1 combines with J gene TRBJ2-3, with a weak D call TRBD1 (6 bases). Sequences were obtained from naive CD4+ T cells sorted from blood. Subset of the sample: CD45RA+ positively selected. This receptor was taken from a young man in good health. DNA for the CDR3: TGCAGCGTGGAGTATACAGGGAATTCAGATACGCAGTATTTT. Protein product: CSVEYTGNSDTQYF.